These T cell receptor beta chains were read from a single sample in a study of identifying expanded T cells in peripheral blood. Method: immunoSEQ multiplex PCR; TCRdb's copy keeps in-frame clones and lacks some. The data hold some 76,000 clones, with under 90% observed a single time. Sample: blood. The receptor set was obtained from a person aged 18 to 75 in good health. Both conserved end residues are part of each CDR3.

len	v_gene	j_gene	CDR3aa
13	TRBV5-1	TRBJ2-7	CASSLDSFYEQYF
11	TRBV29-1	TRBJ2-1	CSVWTSNEQFF
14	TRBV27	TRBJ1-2	CASKHVQGGDGYTF
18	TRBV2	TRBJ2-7	CASSGPQKKGVSSYEQYF
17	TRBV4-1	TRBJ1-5	CASNPRGLGYSNQPQHF
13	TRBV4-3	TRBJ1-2	CASSQDASLGYTF
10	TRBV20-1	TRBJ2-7	CSARSYEQYF
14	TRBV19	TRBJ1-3	CASSQGASGNTIYF
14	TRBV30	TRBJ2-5	CAWSVYSGPAAQYF
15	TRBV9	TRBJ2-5	CASSAGTGYQETQYF
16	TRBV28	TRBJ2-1	CASTPPLAPSYNEQFF
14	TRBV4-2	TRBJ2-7	CASSWTSGVDEQYF
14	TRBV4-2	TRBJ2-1	CASSLAGGLGEQFF
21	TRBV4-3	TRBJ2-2	CASSSMVLAGGSEGAPGELFF
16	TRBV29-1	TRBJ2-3	CSVEDPEDRATDTQYF
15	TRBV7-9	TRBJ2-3	CASSLGSTVTDTQYF
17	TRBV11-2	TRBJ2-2	CASSQGLAGARAGELFF
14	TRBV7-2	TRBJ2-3	CASSLGLGGVSQYF
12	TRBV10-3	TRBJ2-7	CAISESGNEQYF
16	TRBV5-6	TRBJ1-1	CASSLALLGTNTEAFF
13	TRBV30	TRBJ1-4	CAWSIRGEEKLFF
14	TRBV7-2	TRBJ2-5	CASSLNTDLETQYF
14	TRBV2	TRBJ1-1	CASVTGGGNTEAFF
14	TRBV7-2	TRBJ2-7	CASSHILSSYEQYF
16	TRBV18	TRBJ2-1	CASSPPSAGGRNEQFF
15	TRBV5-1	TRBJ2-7	CASSLVAGGQDKQYF
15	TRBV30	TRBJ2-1	CAWSVLRGVVNEQFF
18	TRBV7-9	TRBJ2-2	CASSHRLGQGAKTGELFF
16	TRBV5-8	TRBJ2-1	CASSLNTGGSYNEQFF
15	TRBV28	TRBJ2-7	CASSLGGRASWGLLF
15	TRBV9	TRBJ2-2	CASTRGLAFSGELFF
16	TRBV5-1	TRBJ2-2	CASSLYGALNTGELFF
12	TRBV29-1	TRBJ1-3	CSVKFAGNTIYF
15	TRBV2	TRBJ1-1	CASSENGRSNTEAFF
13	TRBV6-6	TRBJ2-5	CASSGLGGETQYF
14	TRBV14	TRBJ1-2	CASSQEGANYGYTF
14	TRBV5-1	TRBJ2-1	CASSLEYGGLEQFF
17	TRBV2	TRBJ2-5	CASLDGLAGHPGETQYF
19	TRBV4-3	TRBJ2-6	CASSQDLVLSVTGANVLTF
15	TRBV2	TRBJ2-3	CATPLPGQGIDTQYF
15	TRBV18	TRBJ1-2	CASSPGDGLNYGYTF
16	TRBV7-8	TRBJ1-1	CASSLALIGGNTEAFF
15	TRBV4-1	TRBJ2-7	CASSQGPTGRNEQYF
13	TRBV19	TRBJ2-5	CASSQTSLETQYF
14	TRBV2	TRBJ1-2	CASSVGQGPYGYTF
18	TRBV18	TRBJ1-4	CASSSLQPRGGLNEKLFF
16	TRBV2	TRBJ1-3	CASSGLQTLSGNTIYF
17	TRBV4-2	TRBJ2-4	CASSQDPQDRGDNIQYF
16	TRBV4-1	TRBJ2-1	CASSQGGTGGFDEQFF
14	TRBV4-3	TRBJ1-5	CASSPIPQGQPQHF
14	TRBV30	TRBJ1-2	CAWSVRGINYGYTF
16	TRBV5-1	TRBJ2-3	CASSLAPAGSTDTQYF
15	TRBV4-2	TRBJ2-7	CASSQEGDPGVEQYF
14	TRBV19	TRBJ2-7	CASSYSGGNYEQYF
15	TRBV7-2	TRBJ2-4	CASSHTSGDKNIQYF